The T cell receptor beta chain described here comes from a study of blood T cell repertoires in COVID-19. Looking at the study overall: The cDNA or gDNA used as material had been derived from T cells, B-cell-depleted T cells, or PBMCs.

As processed by the authors: For nucleated cells, counts were estimated from reference gene primer amplification. The assay was immunoSEQ multiplex PCR, and TCRdb's table has in-frame clones only and misses some. The V and J calls and clone size come from that table; D and trimming were worked out from the DNA. The data show about 160,000 clones, 80% to 85% seen once. Trimming removed 2 bases from V and 4 bases from J, with 12 bases in between. Germline V gives CDR1 MNHNS, CDR2 SASEGT. The CDR3 runs 15 residues. J is TRBJ1-3 and V is TRBV6-1, with D tentatively TRBD1 (5 bases). The sequenced sample consisted of peripheral blood. The sequence derives from a woman older than 75 with active or convalescent COVID-19. The CDR3 DNA sequence: TGTGCCAGCAGTGAAAAGCGGGGACGCGGAAACACCATATATTTT. Amino acids: CASSEKRGRGNTIYF.